This TCR beta chain was documented in a study of cytomegalovirus exposure and HLA in healthy donors. Across the study: Among the approximately 410 genotyped donors, 70% to 90% were placed in the Caucasian-associated ancestry cluster. Study findings and constraints: The study designated 150 to 200 TCR beta chains cytomegalovirus-associated. In the analysis, some V segments, TRBV6-2 and TRBV6-3 included, were excluded as indistinguishable.

A remark on this clone: The antigen is not known.

V lost 0 bases to trimming and J lost 1 base, with 10 bases between them. Germline V gene data show CDR1 as SGDLS and CDR2 as YYNGEE. This CDR3 is built from 15 residues. The PCR was carried out with 60 Vbeta primers and 13 Jbeta primers. Libraries were prepared by immunoSEQ multiplex PCR; TCRdb keeps only in-frame clonotypes and omits some of them. The table shows around 120,000 clones, with about four fifths occurring only once. The clonotype comes from a woman aged 18-29 years in good health and CMV-seronegative. Material: PBMCs. The chain has TRBV9 and TRBJ1-1; the D gene is possibly TRBD1 (5 bases). CDR3 sequence: CASSVGTGRNTEAFF. The DNA of the CDR3 is TGTGCCAGCAGCGTAGGAACAGGCAGGAACACTGAAGCTTTCTTT.